This T cell receptor beta chain emerged from a study of technical replicates of blood from several donors. Method: immunoSEQ multiplex PCR; TCRdb's copy keeps in-frame clones and lacks some. Of approximately 99,000 clones detected, 95% appear once; the ten largest clones hold 0.21%. The sequenced material came from T cells isolated from PBMCs. The source of this sequence is a human donor in good health.

The CDR3 loop reads CASSSQDTQAFF. The CDR3 region has the DNA TGTGCCAGCAGCTCCCAAGACACCCAAGCTTTCTTT. The rearrangement joins TRBV7-9 to TRBJ1-1; D uncertain. Trimming removed 4 bases from V and 9 bases from J, with 12 bases in between. The germline gives CDR1 SEHNR, CDR2 FQNEAQ (reference sequence). The CDR3 consists of 12 residues.